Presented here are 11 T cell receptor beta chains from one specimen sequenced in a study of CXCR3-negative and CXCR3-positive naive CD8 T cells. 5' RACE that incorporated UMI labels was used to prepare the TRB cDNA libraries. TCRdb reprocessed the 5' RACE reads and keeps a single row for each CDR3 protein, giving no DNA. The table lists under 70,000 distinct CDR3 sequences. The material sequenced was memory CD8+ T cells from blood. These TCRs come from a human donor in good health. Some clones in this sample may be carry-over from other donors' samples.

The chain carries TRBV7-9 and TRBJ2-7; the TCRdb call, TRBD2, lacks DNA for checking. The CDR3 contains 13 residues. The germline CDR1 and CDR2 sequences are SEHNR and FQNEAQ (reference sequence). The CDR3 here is CASSSVWDVGQYF.

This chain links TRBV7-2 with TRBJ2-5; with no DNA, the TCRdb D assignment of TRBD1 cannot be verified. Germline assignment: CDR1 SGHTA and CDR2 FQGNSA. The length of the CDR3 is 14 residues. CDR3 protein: CASKPGVNQETQYF.

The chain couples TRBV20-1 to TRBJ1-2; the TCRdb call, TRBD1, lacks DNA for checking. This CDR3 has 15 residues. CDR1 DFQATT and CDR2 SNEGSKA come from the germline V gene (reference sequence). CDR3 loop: CSARDPTGVPSGYTF.

The CDR3 spells CASRLGGNEQFF. The gene calls are TRBV27 and TRBJ2-1; without DNA, the TCRdb call of TRBD1 cannot be checked. Looked up from germline, CDR1 is MNHEY and CDR2 is SMNVEV (reference sequence). The CDR3 consists of 12 residues.

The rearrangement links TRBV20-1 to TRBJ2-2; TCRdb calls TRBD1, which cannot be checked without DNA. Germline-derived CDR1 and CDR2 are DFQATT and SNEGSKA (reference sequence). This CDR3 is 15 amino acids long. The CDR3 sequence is CSAREGTWDTGELFF.

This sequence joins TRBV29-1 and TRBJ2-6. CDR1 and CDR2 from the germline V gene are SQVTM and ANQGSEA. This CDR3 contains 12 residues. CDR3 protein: CSAVTGANVLTF.

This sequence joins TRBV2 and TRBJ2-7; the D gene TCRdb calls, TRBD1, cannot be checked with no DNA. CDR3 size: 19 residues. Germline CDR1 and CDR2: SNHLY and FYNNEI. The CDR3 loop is CASSEGTGRMVAGFYEQYF.

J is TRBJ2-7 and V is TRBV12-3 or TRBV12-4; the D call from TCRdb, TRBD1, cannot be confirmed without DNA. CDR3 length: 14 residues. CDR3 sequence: CASSFGLDSDEQYF.

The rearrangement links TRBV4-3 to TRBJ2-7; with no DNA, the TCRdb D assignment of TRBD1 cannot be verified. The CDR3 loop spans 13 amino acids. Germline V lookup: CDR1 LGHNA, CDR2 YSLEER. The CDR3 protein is CASSQEGDYEQYF.

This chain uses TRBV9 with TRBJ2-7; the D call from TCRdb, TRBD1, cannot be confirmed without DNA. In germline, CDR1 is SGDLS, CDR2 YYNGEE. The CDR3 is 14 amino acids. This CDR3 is CASSVGQGAYEQYF.

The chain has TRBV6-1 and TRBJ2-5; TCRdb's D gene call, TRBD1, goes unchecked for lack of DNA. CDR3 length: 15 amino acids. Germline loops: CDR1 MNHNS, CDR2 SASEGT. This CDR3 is CASSDTGTYQETQYF.